One sample yielded the 11 T cell receptor beta chains listed below, sequenced in a study of blood T cell repertoires in COVID-19. Assay: immunoSEQ multiplex PCR; the TCRdb copy retains only in-frame clones and omits some. The table includes approximately 190,000 clones, 70% to 90% detected once. The specimen was PBMCs or T cells enriched from blood (not recorded which). The receptor source for this set is a woman between 40 and 55 years old in a cohort exposed to, infected with or recovered from COVID-19 (not recorded which).

The V gene is TRBV13, the J gene TRBJ2-3; TRBD2 matches at 7 bases. The ends lost 5 bases at V and 5 bases at J; junction bases unmatched: 1. CDR3 length: 12 residues. Germline CDR1 PRHDT, CDR2 FYEKMQ (reference sequence). The CDR3 sequence: CASSRGVDTQYF. In DNA form, the CDR3 reads TGTGCCAGCAGCCGGGGGGTAGATACGCAGTATTTT.

The gene calls are TRBV7-6 and TRBJ1-1; 7 positions match TRBD1. CDR1 is SGHVS and CDR2 is FNYEAQ in the germline V gene. V dropped 5 bases and J dropped 4; count of bases not matched to a gene: 4. The CDR3 contains 13 residues. The CDR3 coding sequence is TGTGCCAGCAGCCAGGGACAGACCACTGAAGCTTTCTTT. It is translated as CASSQGQTTEAFF.

The chain carries TRBV4-1 and TRBJ1-2, with 8 bases identical to TRBD1. V lost 0 bases and J lost 8; bases outside the gene matches: 20. Germline assignment: CDR1 MGHRA and CDR2 YSYEKL. The CDR3 consists of 19 residues. In DNA form, the CDR3 reads TGCGCCAGCAGCCAAGATGGCAATCATCACAGGGGGGCGGTAGGAGGCTACACCTTC. Translated, it gives CASSQDGNHHRGAVGGYTF.

The chain combines TRBV4-1 with TRBJ1-2, with a tentative D call TRBD1 (6 bases). From germline, CDR1 is MGHRA and CDR2 YSYEKL. Trimming cost V 2 bases and J 8 bases, with 27 bases left between them. This CDR3 has 18 amino acids. CDR3 region: CASSQQPQGEWGRGGYTF. CDR3 sequence (DNA): TGCGCCAGCAGCCAACAACCTCAGGGCGAGTGGGGGCGCGGGGGCTACACCTTC.

This clone was seen once. V and J are TRBV4-1 and TRBJ1-6, with TRBD1 matching over 7 bases. This CDR3 contains 14 residues. V dropped 1 base and J dropped 8; count of bases not matched to a gene: 2. Germline assignment: CDR1 MGHRA and CDR2 YSYEKL. The CDR3 here is CASSQVQGDSPLHF. Written as DNA, the CDR3 is TGCGCCAGCAGCCAAGTCCAGGGGGATTCACCCCTCCACTTT.

CDR3 bases: TGCGCCAGCAGCCCCGGACAGGGGTTAGGTGGCTACACCTTC. This codes for CASSPGQGLGGYTF. The chain joins TRBV4-1 to TRBJ1-2, with 9 bases lining up with TRBD1. Germline assignment: CDR1 MGHRA and CDR2 YSYEKL. V was pared by 4 bases and J by 7 bases, with 7 bases of the junction left unmatched. CDR3 size: 14 residues.

This rearrangement joins TRBV27 to TRBJ1-2; possible D gene TRBD1, 6 bases. The CDR3 extends over 14 amino acids. V dropped 10 bases and J dropped 2 bases, with 17 bases sitting between them. Germline CDR1 reads MNHEY; CDR2 reads SMNVEV (reference sequence). The CDR3 spells CATRGAAGNYGYTF. The DNA for the CDR3 is TGTGCCACCCGGGGGGCCGCGGGAAACTATGGCTACACCTTC.

A few counts support this clone. The chain combines TRBV28 with TRBJ1-3; 7 bases fit TRBD1. Germline V lookup: CDR1 MDHEN, CDR2 SYDVKM. V trimming: 2 bases; J trimming: 0 bases; junction bases outside the gene matches: 4. This CDR3 comprises 16 residues. CDR3 nucleotides: TGTGCCAGCAGTTTACAGGACAGGAGCTCTGGAAACACCATATATTTT. It specifies CASSLQDRSSGNTIYF.

J is TRBJ2-1 and V is TRBV4-2, with 9 positions matching TRBD1. Germline trimming cut 0 bases from V and 8 bases from J; bases unmatched to any gene: 5. The CDR3 contains 15 residues. CDR1 is LGHNA, CDR2 YNFKEQ, per germline. In nucleotides, the CDR3 is TGTGCCAGCAGCCAAGATGGGGACAGGGCCTATGAGCAGTTCTTC. It codes for CASSQDGDRAYEQFF.

CDR3 DNA sequence: TGTGCCAGCAGCCTTGGACAGGGGGCTGTCTACGAGCAGTACTTC. The encoded protein is CASSLGQGAVYEQYF. The chain employs TRBV7-8 and TRBJ2-7; the match to TRBD1 covers 11 bases. Trimming cost V 5 bases and J 3 bases; bases outside gene matches: 6. The CDR3 loop spans 15 amino acids. In germline, CDR1 is SGHVS, CDR2 FQNEAQ. Full variable domain (missing parts from reference TRBV7-8 and TRBJ2-7): GAGVSQSPRYKVAKRGQDVALRCDPISGHVSLFWYQQALGQGPEFLTYFQNEAQLDKSGLPSDRFFAERPEGSVSTLKIQRTQQEDSAVYLCASSLGQGAVYEQYFGPGTRLTVT.

The CDR3 nucleotides read TGTGCCATCAGTGAAAGCCAGGGGGCGTTTAGGGAAAAACTGTTTTTT. Residues: CAISESQGAFREKLFF. The chain uses TRBV10-3 and TRBJ1-4; 8 nucleotides match TRBD1. The V gene's germline CDR1 is ENHRY and CDR2 SYGVKD. V trimming: 3 bases; J trimming: 8 bases; junction bases outside the gene matches: 11. The CDR3 loop spans 16 amino acids.